These 28 T cell receptor beta chains share one sample of origin, sequenced in a study of cytomegalovirus exposure and HLA in healthy donors (dated by TCRdb to the late 2010s). The library was generated by the immunoSEQ multiplex PCR assay. For the multiplex PCR, a mixture combining 60 forward primers for TCR Vbeta segments and 13 reverse primers for TCR Jbeta segments was used. TCRdb took over this immuneACCESS table, retaining in-frame rearrangements with V and J assigned. Such tables are incomplete; in checked studies, under half of the missing clones stem from an unresolved V gene, and the remainder is unexplained. This sample comprises about 150,000 clones, 70% to 80% of them detected only once. Approximately 1.5% of the sample belongs to the ten largest clones. Material for sequencing was PBMCs. The receptors come from a woman in her twenties or thirties in good health and CMV-seropositive.

This chain uses TRBV28 with TRBJ2-7, with TRBD2 identical over 7 bases. V lost 6 bases to trimming and J lost 6 bases; unmatched junction nucleotides: 14. This CDR3 region has 15 residues. Per the germline V gene, CDR1 is MDHEN and CDR2 is SYDVKM. The CDR3 bases are TGTGCCAGCAGGAGCGGGGTGGGTAGCGTGGGCGAGCAGTACTTC. It specifies CASRSGVGSVGEQYF.

The gene calls are TRBV5-6 and TRBJ1-2, with 9 bases matching TRBD1. The CDR3 runs 17 residues. V lost 4 bases, J lost 1 base, and 11 bases stayed unmatched. Germline loops: CDR1 SGHDT, CDR2 YYEEEE. The DNA for the CDR3 is TGTGCCAGCAGCCCCTTTACAGGGGGCTCCGTTAACTATGGCTACACCTTC. Protein sequence: CASSPFTGGSVNYGYTF.

The rearrangement uses TRBV6-5 and TRBJ2-5; 8 bases match TRBD2. The junction had 9 bases not matched to a gene; V was cut back by 5 bases and J by 4 bases. CDR1 is MNHEY, CDR2 SVGAGI, per germline. The CDR3 loop spans 15 amino acids. CDR3: CASSISGVGRETQYF. The CDR3 DNA reads TGTGCCAGCAGTATTAGCGGGGTTGGGAGAGAGACCCAGTACTTC.

This clone was seen a single time. The rearrangement joins TRBV6-1 to TRBJ2-1; 7 bases fit TRBD1. The CDR3 length is 14 residues. J was trimmed by 5 bases and V by 6 bases; bases with no gene match: 7. Germline assignment: CDR1 MNHNS and CDR2 SASEGT. CDR3 in amino acids: CASSAFGQDNEQFF. DNA for the CDR3: TGTGCCAGCAGCGCCTTCGGACAGGACAATGAGCAGTTCTTC.

The rearrangement links TRBV18 to TRBJ1-4; TRBD1 is a possible D gene (5 bases). Germline V lookup: CDR1 KGHSH, CDR2 LQKENI. The V end was cut by 10 bases, the J end by 3 bases, with 18 bases between. The CDR3 contains 15 residues. CDR3 DNA: TGTGCCAACTCCTGGCGGGACGCCTCTAATGAAAAACTGTTTTTT. Protein product: CANSWRDASNEKLFF. Full variable domain (rest looked up from reference TRBV18 and TRBJ1-4): NAGVMQNPRHLVRRRGQEARLRCSPMKGHSHVYWYRQLPEEGLKFMVYLQKENIIDESGMPKERFSAEFPKEGPSILRIQQVVRGDSAAYFCANSWRDASNEKLFFGSGTQLSVL.

This chain uses TRBV5-1 with TRBJ2-3; TRBD2 matches 12 bases. The V gene's germline CDR1 is SGHRS and CDR2 YFSETQ. The CDR3 loop spans 17 amino acids. After removal of 3 bases from V and 2 bases from J, the junction contained 7 bases not matched to a gene. CDR3 nucleotide sequence: TGCGCCAGCAGCTCTTGGACTAGCGGGATCATCACAGATACGCAGTATTTT. This gives the protein CASSSWTSGIITDTQYF.

There are a few counts of this clone. J is TRBJ1-1 and V is TRBV5-7; D perhaps matches TRBD1 (6 bases). TRBV5-7 falls under the ORF class, with uncertain function. The germline V and J ends were trimmed by 6 bases and 0 bases, with 18 bases remaining between them. The CDR3 spans 16 residues. The CDR3 coding sequence is TGTGCCAGCACCCCGGGGGGGCCCGGTTTGAACACTGAAGCTTTCTTT. Its protein product is CASTPGGPGLNTEAFF.

The chain links TRBV2 to TRBJ2-5; the match to TRBD2 covers 10 bases. CDR3 length equals 14 residues. Germline V gene sequence: CDR1 SNHLY, CDR2 FYNNEI. V shed 5 bases, J shed 4 bases, and the junction held 4 bases outside the gene matches. CDR3 residues: CASSLAGGVETQYF. The CDR3 coding sequence is TGTGCCAGCAGTTTAGCGGGAGGAGTAGAGACCCAGTACTTC.

The chain is built from TRBV9 and TRBJ1-2, with 10 bases fitting TRBD1. Germline-derived CDR1 and CDR2 are SGDLS and YYNGEE. CDR3 length: 16 amino acids. Losses at the gene ends were 0 bases for V and 5 bases for J; bases not matched to a gene: 7. CDR3: CASSVGPGQGMYGYTF. As DNA, the CDR3 is TGTGCCAGCAGCGTAGGACCGGGACAGGGGATGTATGGCTACACCTTC.

The chain couples TRBV2 to TRBJ2-4, with a weak D call TRBD2 (5 bases). The CDR3 contains 16 residues. V lost 2 bases to trimming and J lost 3 bases, with 14 bases between them. CDR1 and CDR2 (germline): SNHLY, FYNNEI. As DNA, the CDR3 is TGTGCCAGCAGTGAAACCGCGTTAGGAGGCAAAAACATTCAGTACTTC. It yields the protein CASSETALGGKNIQYF.

The chain has TRBV5-3 and TRBJ2-1; D gene ambiguous. TRBV5-3 is an open reading frame, and its role is uncertain. The V end lost 0 bases, the J end lost 2 bases, and 6 bases lay between the germline ends. This CDR3 comprises 14 residues. CDR3 in amino acids: CARSLGVPYNEQFF. The CDR3, as DNA: TGTGCCAGAAGCTTGGGAGTTCCCTACAATGAGCAGTTCTTC.

This clone was counted a single time. The rearrangement uses TRBV28 and TRBJ1-5; 8 bases align to TRBD1. The junction had 3 bases not matched to a gene; V was cut back by 8 bases and J by 3 bases. Germline V lookup: CDR1 MDHEN, CDR2 SYDVKM. There are 13 residues in the CDR3. The CDR3 DNA is TGTGCCAGCCAGACAGGGGCCAATCAGCCCCAGCATTTT. This translates into CASQTGANQPQHF.

V and J are TRBV6-1 and TRBJ2-5; 10 bases line up with TRBD2. J was trimmed by 1 base and V by 6 bases; bases with no gene match: 5. The germline gives CDR1 MNHNS, CDR2 SASEGT. The CDR3 runs 15 residues. The CDR3 reads CASSGLAVTQETQYF. CDR3 nucleotides: TGTGCCAGCAGCGGACTAGCGGTGACCCAAGAGACCCAGTACTTC.

The chain joins TRBV5-1 to TRBJ1-2; unclear D gene. From germline, CDR1 is SGHRS and CDR2 YFSETQ. The CDR3 has 12 residues. V gave up 6 bases and J gave up 3 bases, with 9 bases separating them. The CDR3 here is CASKAVDYGYTF. The CDR3 bases are TGCGCCAGCAAGGCGGTGGACTATGGCTACACCTTC.

The rearrangement links TRBV6-5 to TRBJ1-4, with 10 nucleotides matching TRBD1. Germline CDR1 is MNHEY and CDR2 is SVGAGI. V lost 6 bases, J lost 8 bases, and 6 bases stayed unmatched. There are 14 residues in the CDR3. The CDR3 spells CASRVGTGEEKLFF. The CDR3 coding sequence is TGTGCCAGCAGAGTTGGGACAGGGGAAGAAAAACTGTTTTTT.

The rearrangement joins TRBV4-2 to TRBJ2-5, with 9 bases matching TRBD2. Germline V CDR1 and CDR2: LGHNA, YNFKEQ. V trimming: 5 bases; J trimming: 2 bases; junction bases outside the gene matches: 9. This CDR3 contains 16 residues. The chain's CDR3 is CASSSLLAGGQETQYF. CDR3 DNA: TGTGCCAGCAGCTCCCTCCTGGCGGGAGGGCAAGAGACCCAGTACTTC.

This chain joins TRBV4-2 and TRBJ2-7; maybe TRBD1 (6 bases). The CDR3 is 15 amino acids. CDR1 and CDR2 (germline): LGHNA, YNFKEQ. V was pared by 3 bases and J by 2 bases, with 14 bases between. In nucleotides, the CDR3 is TGTGCCAGCAGCCAGTCACAGGGCTCGCCCTACGAGCAGTACTTC. Amino acids: CASSQSQGSPYEQYF.

The gene calls are TRBV6-1 and TRBJ2-7; D may be TRBD1 (6 bases). The CDR3 runs 12 residues. Trimming cost V 7 bases and J 3 bases, with 10 bases left between them. Germline assignment: CDR1 MNHNS and CDR2 SASEGT. The DNA for the CDR3 is TGTGCCAGCAAAAAACAGGGCTACGAGCAGTACTTC. Encoded protein: CASKKQGYEQYF.

The chain joins TRBV4-1 to TRBJ2-3; 8 bases are a match to TRBD2. The CDR3 is made up of 15 amino acids. The ends lost 6 bases at V and 2 bases at J; junction bases unmatched: 7. Germline V CDR1 and CDR2: MGHRA, YSYEKL. The CDR3 DNA reads TGCGCCAGCAGGAAGCGGGAGTTACTCACAGATACGCAGTATTTT. Protein: CASRKRELLTDTQYF.

The chain employs TRBV28 and TRBJ1-2; D is perhaps TRBD1 (6 bases). Trimming left V 7 bases short and J 3 bases short, with 9 bases between. This CDR3 has 12 residues. Germline CDR1 reads MDHEN; CDR2 reads SYDVKM. CDR3 sequence reads: CASKGDYYGYTF. DNA of the CDR3: TGTGCCAGCAAGGGGGATTACTATGGCTACACCTTC.

This chain uses TRBV19 with TRBJ2-3; maybe TRBD1 (5 bases). Germline assignment: CDR1 LNHDA and CDR2 SQIVND (reference sequence). The CDR3 is made up of 14 amino acids. Trimming left V 3 bases short and J 4 bases short, with 11 bases between. The CDR3 loop reads CASSIGQGSDTQYF. DNA for the CDR3: TGTGCCAGTAGTATCGGGCAGGGCTCAGATACGCAGTATTTT.

This rearrangement joins TRBV6-5 to TRBJ2-7; tentative D call: TRBD2 (5 bases). The CDR3 extends over 14 amino acids. Trimming took off 2 bases at V and 0 bases at J, with 8 bases between the two ends. CDR1 MNHEY and CDR2 SVGAGI come from the germline V gene. The CDR3 DNA reads TGTGCCAGCAGTTACAACCGGGACTCCTACGAGCAGTACTTC. It is translated as CASSYNRDSYEQYF.

The count of this clone is one. The CDR3 DNA reads TGTGCCAGCAGCCCCAGGGTGGGGACCGGGGAGCTGTTTTTT. Translating gives CASSPRVGTGELFF. The V call is TRBV11-1, the J call TRBJ2-2, with D perhaps matching TRBD1 (5 bases). The V gene lost 5 bases and the J gene lost 5 bases, with 12 bases spanning the gap. The CDR3 covers 14 residues. Germline V gene lookup returns CDR1 SGHAT and CDR2 FQDESV (reference sequence).

CDR3 in amino acids: CASSFLAGVSNEQFF. Here the CDR3 DNA reads TGCGCCAGTTCCTTCCTAGCGGGAGTATCAAATGAGCAGTTCTTC. The chain combines TRBV10-1 with TRBJ2-1; 10 positions match TRBD2. This CDR3 comprises 15 residues. Germline-derived CDR1 and CDR2 are WNHNN and SYGVQD (reference sequence). With V trimmed by 9 bases and J by 7 bases, 12 bases remained unmatched.

This clone was seen a single time. The chain has TRBV4-3 and TRBJ2-2; D might be TRBD2 (6 bases). The CDR3 runs 15 residues. Per germline, CDR1 LGHNA and CDR2 YSLEER. V lost 3 bases and J 6 bases, leaving 14 bases between the germline ends. The CDR3 here is CASSQGSSGPGELFF. Written as DNA, the CDR3 is TGCGCCAGCAGCCAGGGTAGTAGCGGTCCCGGGGAGCTGTTTTTT.

This chain uses TRBV9 with TRBJ2-5, with 10 bases lining up with TRBD2. The ends lost 0 bases at V and 3 bases at J; junction bases unmatched: 11. This CDR3 is 18 amino acids long. Germline-derived CDR1 and CDR2 are SGDLS and YYNGEE. The CDR3 loop is CASSVGAGGPSGKETQYF. The DNA for the CDR3 is TGTGCCAGCAGCGTAGGAGCGGGAGGGCCCTCGGGTAAAGAGACCCAGTACTTC.

V gene TRBV9 combines with J gene TRBJ2-7; the D gene is possibly TRBD2 (7 bases). V gave up 0 bases and J gave up 2 bases, with 12 bases separating them. This CDR3 has 15 residues. Germline V CDR1 and CDR2: SGDLS, YYNGEE. CDR3 residues: CASSVGWGGAYEQYF. The CDR3 coding sequence is TGTGCCAGCAGCGTAGGCTGGGGGGGCGCCTACGAGCAGTACTTC.

CDR3 DNA: TGTGCCAGCAGTGGTACCGGGACTAGCGGTCGATACAATGAGCAGTTCTTC. Translation gives CASSGTGTSGRYNEQFF. V usage is TRBV6-1 and J usage is TRBJ2-1; 11 bases are shared with TRBD2. Germline V CDR1 and CDR2: MNHNS, SASEGT. The CDR3 length is 17 residues. V dropped 4 bases and J dropped 4; count of bases not matched to a gene: 9.